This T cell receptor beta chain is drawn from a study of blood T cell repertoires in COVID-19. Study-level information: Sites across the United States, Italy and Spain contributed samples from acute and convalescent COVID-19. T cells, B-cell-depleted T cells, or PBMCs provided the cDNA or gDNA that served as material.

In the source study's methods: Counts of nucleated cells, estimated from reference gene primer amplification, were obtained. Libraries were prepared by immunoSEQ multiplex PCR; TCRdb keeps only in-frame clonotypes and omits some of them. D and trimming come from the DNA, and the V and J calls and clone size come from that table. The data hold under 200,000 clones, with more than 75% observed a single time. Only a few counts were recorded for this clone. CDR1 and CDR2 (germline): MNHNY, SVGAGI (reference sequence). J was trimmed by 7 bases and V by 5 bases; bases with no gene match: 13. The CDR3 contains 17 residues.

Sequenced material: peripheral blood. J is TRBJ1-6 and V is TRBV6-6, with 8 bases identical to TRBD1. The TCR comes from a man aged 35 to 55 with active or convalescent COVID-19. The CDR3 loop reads CASSQSGQGLVNSPLHF. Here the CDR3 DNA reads TGTGCCAGCAGTCAATCAGGACAGGGTTTGGTCAATTCACCCCTCCACTTT.